The 17 T cell receptor beta chains listed next were all sequenced from one sample in a study of CD8 T cells in Susac syndrome. With random hexamers, reverse transcription was performed on about 0.5 to 1 ug of RNA. MiXCR was run by TCRdb on the immunoSEQ multiplex PCR reads, yielding one entry per CDR3 protein. Altogether about 100,000 distinct CDR3 sequences are present, around 96% being singletons, with the ten largest covering 0.3%. The sample was CD8+ T cells from PBMCs. Receptor source: a human donor with Susac syndrome.

This chain's CDR3 is CSVERVGGGAYEQYF. CDR3 coding DNA: TGCAGCGTTGAACGCGTCGGCGGGGGGGCCTACGAGCAGTACTTC. This chain uses TRBV29-1 with TRBJ2-7; TRBD2 matches at 9 bases. The length of the CDR3 is 15 residues. V lost 2 bases, J lost 2 bases, and 7 bases stayed unmatched. The germline V gene encodes CDR1 SQVTM and CDR2 ANQGSEA.

The J gene is TRBJ2-4, the V gene TRBV5-6; maybe TRBD2 (6 bases). Trimming left V 2 bases short and J 7 bases short, with 10 bases between. This CDR3 region has 13 residues. Germline assignment: CDR1 SGHDT and CDR2 YYEEEE. CDR3 protein: CASSFGGSNIQYF. DNA for the CDR3: TGTGCCAGCAGCTTCGGGGGTAGTAACATTCAGTACTTC.

The CDR3 is CSARVPGTDNQPQHF. CDR3 nucleotide sequence: TGCAGTGCTAGAGTCCCAGGGACAGACAATCAGCCCCAGCATTTT. The chain carries TRBV20-1 and TRBJ1-5; 7 bases match TRBD1. CDR3 size: 15 residues. V shed 1 base, J shed 3 bases, and the junction held 6 bases outside the gene matches. Germline loops: CDR1 DFQATT, CDR2 SNEGSKA (reference sequence).

V usage is TRBV20-1 and J usage is TRBJ1-2; D uncertain. V was cut by 0 bases and J by 8 bases, with 7 bases left in between. Germline-derived CDR1 and CDR2 are DFQATT and SNEGSKA (reference sequence). The CDR3 is 11 amino acids. DNA for the CDR3: TGCAGTGCTAGAGATATCGGGGGCTACACCTTC. It codes for CSARDIGGYTF.

The chain carries TRBV15 and TRBJ1-4; D call uncertain. The CDR3 has 14 residues. Germline lookup yields CDR1 LNHNV and CDR2 YYDKDF (reference sequence). The V and J ends lost 1 base and 8 bases respectively, with 11 bases between them. Here the CDR3 reads CATSRGVMEEKLFF. The CDR3 DNA is TGTGCCACCAGCAGAGGAGTTATGGAGGAAAAACTGTTTTTT.

The chain is built from TRBV27 and TRBJ2-4, with 8 bases identical to TRBD2. The CDR3 contains 13 residues. Germline CDR1 and CDR2: MNHEY and SMNVEV (reference sequence). The V segment lost 5 bases and the J segment 8 bases; nucleotides outside the gene matches: 5. The CDR3 loop is CASSPAGVDIQYF. For the CDR3, the DNA is TGTGCCAGCAGTCCAGCGGGGGTTGACATTCAGTACTTC.

The V gene is TRBV19, the J gene TRBJ1-1; D not resolved. The CDR3 has 12 amino acids. Trimming left V 3 bases short and J 6 bases short, with 8 bases between. In germline, CDR1 is LNHDA, CDR2 SQIVND (reference sequence). The CDR3 DNA follows: TGTGCCAGTAGTATCTCCGCGTCTGAAGCTTTCTTT. Translated: CASSISASEAFF.

The chain links TRBV18 to TRBJ2-1; TRBD1 agrees at 7 bases. The V segment lost 6 bases and the J segment 4 bases; nucleotides outside the gene matches: 6. Germline CDR1 reads KGHSH; CDR2 reads LQKENI. The length of the CDR3 is 14 residues. The CDR3, as DNA: TGTGCCAGCTCTACGACAGGGTATTACAATGAGCAGTTCTTC. Translated: CASSTTGYYNEQFF.

This clonotype was observed a handful of times. The rearrangement links TRBV29-1 to TRBJ2-7; 10 bases map to TRBD2. The ends lost 7 bases at V and 5 bases at J; junction bases unmatched: 8. The CDR3 has 13 amino acids. Germline-derived CDR1 and CDR2 are SQVTM and ANQGSEA. CDR3 DNA: TGCAGCGGAGCACCTAGCGGGAGAAACGAGCAGTACTTC. It codes for CSGAPSGRNEQYF.

This clonotype was observed once. This chain links TRBV12-3 or TRBV12-4 with TRBJ2-7; 9 bases fit TRBD1. The CDR3 has 15 residues. V was pared by 4 bases and J by 3 bases, with 7 bases of the junction left unmatched. The CDR3 nucleotides are TGTGCCAGCAGTTCTGGACAGGGGAACTACTACGAGCAGTACTTC. Translated: CASSSGQGNYYEQYF.

The V and J genes are TRBV6-4 and TRBJ2-3; no clear D gene. V gave up 2 bases and J gave up 2 bases, with 5 bases separating them. CDR1 is MRHNA, CDR2 SNTAGT, per germline. CDR3 length: 13 residues. CDR3 region: CASSDNPTDTQYF. CDR3 sequence (DNA): TGTGCCAGCAGTGACAACCCCACAGATACGCAGTATTTT.

The J gene is TRBJ2-6, the V gene TRBV7-6; no firm D call. The CDR3 contains 19 residues. V shed 0 bases and J shed 0 bases, with 15 bases lying between them. Germline-derived CDR1 and CDR2 are SGHVS and FNYEAQ. The DNA of the CDR3 is TGTGCCAGCAGCTTAGCGCCGTCGTCAGGCCTCTCTGGGGCCAACGTCCTGACTTTC. Its protein is CASSLAPSSGLSGANVLTF.

This clonotype is a singleton in its sample. The genes are TRBV13 and TRBJ2-7; weak D call: TRBD2 (6 bases). Trimming stripped 10 bases from V and 1 base from J, with 14 bases between. The germline gives CDR1 PRHDT, CDR2 FYEKMQ (reference sequence). This CDR3 spans 13 amino acids. The CDR3 DNA reads as TGTGCCACCTCCCTGGGGGGTTCCTACGAGCAGTACTTC. Its protein is CATSLGGSYEQYF.

There are a few counts of this clonotype. The chain links TRBV18 to TRBJ2-5; D call uncertain. Trimming stripped 3 bases from V and 2 bases from J, with 7 bases between. Germline loops: CDR1 KGHSH, CDR2 LQKENI. The CDR3 is made up of 13 amino acids. The CDR3 loop is CASSPGRQETQYF. In DNA form, the CDR3 reads TGTGCCAGCTCACCTGGCAGACAAGAGACCCAGTACTTC.

The rearrangement uses TRBV3-1 and TRBJ1-2, with D perhaps matching TRBD1 (5 bases). The CDR3 runs 15 residues. Germline CDR1 and CDR2: LGHDT and YNNKEL (reference sequence). V was clipped by 4 bases and J by 4 bases, with 16 bases between them. The CDR3 protein is CASSPTTQEIYGYTF. CDR3 DNA sequence: TGTGCCAGCAGCCCCACCACACAGGAGATCTATGGCTACACCTTC.

The chain recombines TRBV3-1 with TRBJ1-1, with D unclear. V was pared by 0 bases and J by 2 bases, with 7 bases between. CDR1 is LGHDT, CDR2 YNNKEL, per germline (reference sequence). The CDR3 extends over 14 amino acids. The CDR3 bases are TGTGCCAGCAGCCAAGATTGGAGAAACACTGAAGCTTTCTTT. This translates into CASSQDWRNTEAFF.

This chain links TRBV9 with TRBJ2-1; weak D call: TRBD2 (6 bases). CDR3 length: 14 amino acids. The V gene lost 3 bases and the J gene lost 8 bases, with 15 bases spanning the gap. Per germline, CDR1 SGDLS and CDR2 YYNGEE. CDR3 sequence: CASSAYLSGDEQFF. In nucleotides, the CDR3 is TGTGCCAGCAGCGCCTATCTTAGCGGCGATGAGCAGTTCTTC.